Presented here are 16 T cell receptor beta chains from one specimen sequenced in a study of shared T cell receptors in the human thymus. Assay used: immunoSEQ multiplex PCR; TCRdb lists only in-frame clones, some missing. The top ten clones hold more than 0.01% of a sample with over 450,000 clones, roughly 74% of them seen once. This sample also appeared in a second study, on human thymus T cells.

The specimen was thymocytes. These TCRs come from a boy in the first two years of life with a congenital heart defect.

The CDR3, as DNA: TGTGCCAGCAGGGAGGATATCGGGGAGCTGTTTTTT. This codes for CASREDIGELFF. The V gene is TRBV7-3, the J gene TRBJ2-2, with D tentatively TRBD2 (5 bases). The germline V and J ends were trimmed by 6 bases and 7 bases, with 9 bases remaining between them. The germline gives CDR1 SGHTA, CDR2 FQGTGA. There are 12 residues in the CDR3.

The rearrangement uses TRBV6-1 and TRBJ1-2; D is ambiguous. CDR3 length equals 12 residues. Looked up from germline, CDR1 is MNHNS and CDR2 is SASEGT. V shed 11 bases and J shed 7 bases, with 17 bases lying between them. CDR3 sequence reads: CAGSGEVGGYTF. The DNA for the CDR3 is TGTGCCGGATCTGGGGAGGTAGGTGGCTACACCTTC.

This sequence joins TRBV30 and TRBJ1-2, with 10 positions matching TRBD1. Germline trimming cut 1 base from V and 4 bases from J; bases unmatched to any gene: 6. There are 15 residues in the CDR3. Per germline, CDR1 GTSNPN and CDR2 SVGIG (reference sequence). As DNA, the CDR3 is TGTGCCTGGAGTGAAGACAGGGGGCCCCCCTATGGCTACACCTTC. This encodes CAWSEDRGPPYGYTF.

The CDR3 DNA reads TGCGCCAGCAGCCAAGAAACGAAGGCAACCAGGGGGCTAGGGTATCAGCCCCAGCATTTT. It translates to CASSQETKATRGLGYQPQHF. The chain combines TRBV4-1 with TRBJ1-5; the match to TRBD1 covers 8 bases. Trimming took 0 bases from V and 5 from J; bases not matched to a gene: 18. The CDR3 is 20 amino acids. CDR1 and CDR2 (germline): MGHRA, YSYEKL.

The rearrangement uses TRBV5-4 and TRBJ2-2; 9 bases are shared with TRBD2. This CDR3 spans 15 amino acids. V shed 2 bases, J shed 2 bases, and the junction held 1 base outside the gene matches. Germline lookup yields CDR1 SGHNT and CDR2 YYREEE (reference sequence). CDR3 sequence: CASSFSGSNTGELFF. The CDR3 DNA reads TGTGCCAGCAGCTTTAGCGGGAGTAACACCGGGGAGCTGTTTTTT.

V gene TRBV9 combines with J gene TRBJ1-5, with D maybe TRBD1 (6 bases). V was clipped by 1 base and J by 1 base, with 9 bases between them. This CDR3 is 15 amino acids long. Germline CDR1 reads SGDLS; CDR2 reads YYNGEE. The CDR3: CASSVTGQSNQPQHF. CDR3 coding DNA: TGTGCCAGCAGCGTAACTGGACAGAGCAATCAGCCCCAGCATTTT.

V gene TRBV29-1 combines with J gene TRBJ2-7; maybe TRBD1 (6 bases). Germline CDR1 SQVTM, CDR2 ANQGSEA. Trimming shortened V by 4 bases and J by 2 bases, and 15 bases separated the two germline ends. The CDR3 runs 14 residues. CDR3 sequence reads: CSVVSWTATYEQYF. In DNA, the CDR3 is TGCAGCGTTGTTAGCTGGACAGCAACCTACGAGCAGTACTTC.

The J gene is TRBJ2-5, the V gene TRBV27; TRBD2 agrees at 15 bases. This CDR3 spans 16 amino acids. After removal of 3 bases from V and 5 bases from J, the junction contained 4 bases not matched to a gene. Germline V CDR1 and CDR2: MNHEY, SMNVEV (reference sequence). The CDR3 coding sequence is TGTGCCAGCAGTTTCGGGACTAGCGGGAGGAGGGAGACCCAGTACTTC. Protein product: CASSFGTSGRRETQYF.

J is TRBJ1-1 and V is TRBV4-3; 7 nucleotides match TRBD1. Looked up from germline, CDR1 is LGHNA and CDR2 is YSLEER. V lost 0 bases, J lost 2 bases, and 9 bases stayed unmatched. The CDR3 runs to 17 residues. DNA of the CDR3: TGCGCCAGCAGCCAAGATCGCCGACAGGGCGAAAACACTGAAGCTTTCTTT. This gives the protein CASSQDRRQGENTEAFF.

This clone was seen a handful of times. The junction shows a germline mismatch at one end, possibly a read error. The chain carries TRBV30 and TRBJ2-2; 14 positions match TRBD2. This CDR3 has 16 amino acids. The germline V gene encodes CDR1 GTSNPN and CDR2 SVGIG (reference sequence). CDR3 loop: CAWRGLAGVNPGELFF. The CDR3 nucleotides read TGTGCCTGGAGGGGACTAGCGGGAGTGAACCCCGGGGAGCTGTTTTTT.

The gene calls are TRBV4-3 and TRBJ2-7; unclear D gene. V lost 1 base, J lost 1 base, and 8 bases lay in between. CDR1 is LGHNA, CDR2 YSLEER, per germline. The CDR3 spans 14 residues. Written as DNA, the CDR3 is TGCGCCAGCAGCCAAGCCGCAGGATCCTACGAGCAGTACTTC. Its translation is CASSQAAGSYEQYF.

The CDR3 loop is CASSYESLYNEQFF. CDR3 coding DNA: TGTGCCAGCAGTTACGAAAGCTTATACAATGAGCAGTTCTTC. The chain links TRBV6-5 to TRBJ2-1; D is uncertain. The germline V and J ends were trimmed by 2 bases and 4 bases, with 9 bases remaining between them. The CDR3 consists of 14 residues. Germline V gene sequence: CDR1 MNHEY, CDR2 SVGAGI.

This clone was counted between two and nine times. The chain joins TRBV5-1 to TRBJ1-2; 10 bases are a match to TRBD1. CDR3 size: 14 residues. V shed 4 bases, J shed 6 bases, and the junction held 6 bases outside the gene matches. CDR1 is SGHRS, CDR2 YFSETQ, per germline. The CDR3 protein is CASSGRTGGDGYTF. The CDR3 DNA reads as TGCGCCAGCAGCGGACGGACAGGGGGTGATGGCTACACCTTC.

The CDR3 DNA reads TGTGCCAGCAGCCCGGTCCAGGGGCTGAGGAACACCATATATTTT. It is translated as CASSPVQGLRNTIYF. The rearrangement joins TRBV5-6 to TRBJ1-3; D might be TRBD1 (6 bases). The CDR3 consists of 15 residues. The V end was cut by 4 bases, the J end by 7 bases, with 18 bases between. Germline CDR1 reads SGHDT; CDR2 reads YYEEEE.

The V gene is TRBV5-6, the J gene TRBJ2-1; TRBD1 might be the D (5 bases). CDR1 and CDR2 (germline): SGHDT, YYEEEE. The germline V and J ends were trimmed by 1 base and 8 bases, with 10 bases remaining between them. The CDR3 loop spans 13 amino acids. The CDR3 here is CASSLSVGDEQFF. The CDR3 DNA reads TGTGCCAGCAGCTTGTCTGTAGGGGATGAGCAGTTCTTC. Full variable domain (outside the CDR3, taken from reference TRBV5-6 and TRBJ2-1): DAGVTQSPTHLIKTRGQQVTLRCSPKSGHDTVSWYQQALGQGPQFIFQYYEEEERQRGNFPDRFSGHQFPNYSSELNVNALLLGDSALYLCASSLSVGDEQFFGPGTRLTVL.

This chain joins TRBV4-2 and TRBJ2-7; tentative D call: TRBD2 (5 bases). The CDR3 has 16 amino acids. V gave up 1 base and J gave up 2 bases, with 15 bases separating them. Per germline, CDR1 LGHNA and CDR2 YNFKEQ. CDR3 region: CASSQGLVQRTYEQYF. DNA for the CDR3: TGTGCCAGCAGCCAAGGGCTCGTGCAGCGGACCTACGAGCAGTACTTC.